This T cell receptor (beta chain) was retrieved from a study of T cells in tuberculosis. Study-level background: The T cells targeted glucose monomycolate, a mycobacterial lipid, via CD1B. IGRA-negative adolescents, IGRA-positive adolescents with latent tuberculosis and adults with active tuberculosis formed this South African cohort. PBMC were archived before or within 7 days of starting treatment. Study-level results: Shorter CDR3-alpha in active tuberculosis partly drove smaller distances.

Sequencing was performed with immunoSEQ multiplex PCR; in TCRdb, only in-frame clones are kept and a portion is missing. The sample has tens of thousands of clones; roughly 96% are singletons. The germline V gene has CDR1 SGHNT and CDR2 YYREEE (reference sequence). This CDR3 is built from 12 residues. Trimming removed 4 bases at V and 5 bases at J, with 9 bases between. Time point denoted: new active TB diagnosis, blood taken before or within 7 days of starting treatment. For this clone: The antigen is not known.

The sample consisted of PBMCs, taken at tuberculosis diagnosis. The rearrangement uses TRBV5-4 and TRBJ1-2, with TRBD1 as a possible D gene (5 bases). The clonotype comes from an adult with tuberculosis. The DNA for the CDR3 is TGTGCCAGCAGCGGCCGACAGTATGGCTACACCTTC. As protein: CASSGRQYGYTF.